These 15 T cell receptor beta chains came from one sample sequenced in a study of blood T cell repertoires in COVID-19 (dated by TCRdb to the early 2020s). Libraries came from the immunoSEQ multiplex PCR assay. The clones in this table, taken by TCRdb from immuneACCESS, are in-frame only. Not every clone is retained; where verified, under half of the shortfall comes from an unresolved V gene, and the cause of the rest is unknown. The sample contains about 140,000 clones, 75% to 80% of them found a single time. In total, the top ten clones hold 2.5% to 3% of the sample. Material for sequencing was PBMCs or T cells enriched from blood (not recorded which). These receptors were taken from a woman aged 50 to 60 who had recovered from COVID-19.

The chain is built from TRBV19 and TRBJ1-4, with a possible D match to TRBD1 (6 bases). Germline CDR1 LNHDA, CDR2 SQIVND (reference sequence). The CDR3 length is 14 residues. The ends were cut back, 4 bases at V and 4 bases at J, with 10 bases in the middle. The CDR3 is CASSNRQDNEKLFF. In DNA, the CDR3 is TGTGCCAGTAGTAATCGACAGGATAATGAAAAACTGTTTTTT.

J is TRBJ2-1 and V is TRBV12-3 or TRBV12-4; D may be TRBD2 (5 bases). The CDR3 runs to 13 residues. The V gene lost 5 bases and the J gene lost 14 bases, with 19 bases spanning the gap. CDR3: CASSLGPANGEFF. As DNA, the CDR3 is TGTGCCAGCAGTCTTGGGCCGGCCAACGGGGAGTTCTTC.

This chain joins TRBV19 and TRBJ1-3, with 7 nucleotides matching TRBD1. Per the germline V gene, CDR1 is LNHDA and CDR2 is SQIVND (reference sequence). The CDR3 covers 16 residues. V lost 5 bases and J lost 5; bases outside the gene matches: 12. The CDR3 here is CASSPRGDRHRNTIYF. In nucleotides, the CDR3 is TGTGCCAGTAGTCCGAGGGGGGACAGACACCGAAACACCATATATTTT.

The chain is built from TRBV19 and TRBJ2-6; D is undetermined. This CDR3 comprises 15 residues. Germline CDR1 and CDR2: LNHDA and SQIVND (reference sequence). V lost 2 bases to trimming and J lost 0 bases, with 5 bases between them. This chain's CDR3 is CASSIFSSGANVLTF. As DNA, the CDR3 is TGTGCCAGTAGTATATTTAGCTCTGGGGCCAACGTCCTGACTTTC.

This chain uses TRBV19 with TRBJ2-3, with 14 bases identical to TRBD2. CDR3 length: 20 amino acids. CDR1 and CDR2 from the germline V gene are LNHDA and SQIVND (reference sequence). Trimming at V came to 4 bases and at J to 8 bases, leaving 20 bases not matched to a gene. DNA of the CDR3: TGTGCCAGTAGTACCCTCCGACAGGGAGGGACTAGCGGGAGATGGGGTACGCAGTATTTT. As protein: CASSTLRQGGTSGRWGTQYF.

The table lists this clone with a count of one. The chain has TRBV6-5 and TRBJ1-5; no clear D. The length of the CDR3 is 13 residues. CDR1 and CDR2 from the germline V gene are MNHEY and SVGAGI. V was trimmed by 2 bases and J by 7 bases, leaving 9 bases between them. The CDR3 reads CASSYRRGQPQHF. In DNA form, the CDR3 reads TGTGCCAGCAGTTACCGCCGAGGCCAGCCCCAGCATTTT.

The V gene is TRBV28, the J gene TRBJ1-5; maybe TRBD1 (6 bases). Trimming stripped 6 bases from V and 2 bases from J, with 14 bases between. The germline CDR1 and CDR2 sequences are MDHEN and SYDVKM. This CDR3 spans 15 amino acids. Here the CDR3 reads CASRLQGKGNQPQHF. The CDR3 DNA reads TGTGCCAGCAGACTACAGGGTAAGGGCAATCAGCCCCAGCATTTT.

The genes are TRBV18 and TRBJ2-5; 10 bases line up with TRBD1. The CDR3 is made up of 15 amino acids. V dropped 2 bases and J dropped 3; count of bases not matched to a gene: 3. CDR1 and CDR2 from the germline V gene are KGHSH and LQKENI. CDR3 sequence (DNA): TGTGCCAGCTCACCAACCGGGACAGGGGAAGAGACCCAGTACTTC. Protein product: CASSPTGTGEETQYF. The whole variable domain, remainder taken from reference TRBV18 and TRBJ2-5, is NAGVMQNPRHLVRRRGQEARLRCSPMKGHSHVYWYRQLPEEGLKFMVYLQKENIIDESGMPKERFSAEFPKEGPSILRIQQVVRGDSAAYFCASSPTGTGEETQYFGPGTRLLVL.

The rearrangement joins TRBV11-2 to TRBJ1-4; no reliable D call. Trimming cost V 1 base and J 8 bases, with 17 bases left between them. The CDR3 sequence is 16 residues long. Germline CDR1 reads SGHAT; CDR2 reads FQNNGV. The CDR3 here is CASSLAPGVTAEKLFF. In DNA form, the CDR3 reads TGTGCCAGCAGCTTAGCCCCCGGTGTAACAGCAGAAAAACTGTTTTTT.

J is TRBJ2-7 and V is TRBV5-1; TRBD1 is a possible D gene (6 bases). Germline V gene sequence: CDR1 SGHRS, CDR2 YFSETQ. CDR3 size: 14 residues. Trimming shortened V by 0 bases and J by 0 bases, and 7 bases separated the two germline ends. CDR3 sequence (DNA): TGCGCCAGCAGCTTGGTAGGGGGCTCCTACGAGCAGTACTTC. Its protein product is CASSLVGGSYEQYF.

V is TRBV28 and J is TRBJ2-7; 7 positions agree with TRBD1. Germline V gene lookup returns CDR1 MDHEN and CDR2 SYDVKM. The ends lost 5 bases at V and 3 bases at J; junction bases unmatched: 13. This CDR3 contains 16 residues. CDR3 loop: CASSPRQGPYFYEQYF. DNA of the CDR3: TGTGCCAGCAGTCCGAGACAGGGTCCCTATTTCTACGAGCAGTACTTC.

The V and J genes are TRBV18 and TRBJ2-2; the D is unclear. The germline V and J ends were trimmed by 3 bases and 0 bases, with 8 bases remaining between them. Germline CDR1 reads KGHSH; CDR2 reads LQKENI. This CDR3 has 15 amino acids. The CDR3 region is CASSPSRPNTGELFF. For the CDR3, the DNA is TGTGCCAGCTCACCGAGCAGGCCGAACACCGGGGAGCTGTTTTTT.

The rearrangement uses TRBV3-1 (or the pseudogene TRBV3-2) and TRBJ2-2; D may be TRBD1 (6 bases). The CDR3 covers 16 residues. V was cut by 5 bases and J by 5 bases, with 18 bases left in between. The germline V gene encodes CDR1 LGHDT and CDR2 YNNKEL (reference sequence). CDR3 region: CASSYGYGGGTGELFF. The CDR3 region has the DNA TGTGCCAGCAGCTATGGTTATGGGGGCGGAACCGGGGAGCTGTTTTTT.

Only a few counts were recorded for this clone. V usage is TRBV21-1 and J usage is TRBJ1-5; the table calls TRBD1, which could not be checked here. TRBV21-1 is shown as a pseudogene. The CDR3 is 16 amino acids. CDR3 protein: CASSKPRQGSNQPQHF. The CDR3 DNA reads as TGTGCCAGCAGCAAACCCAGACAGGGAAGCAATCAGCCCCAGCATTTT.

This chain links TRBV9 with TRBJ1-3; no firm D call. The germline V gene encodes CDR1 SGDLS and CDR2 YYNGEE. This CDR3 has 15 amino acids. With 0 bases removed from V and 4 bases from J, the gap between germline ends came to 11 bases. CDR3: CASSVATGLGNTIYF. The CDR3 DNA sequence: TGTGCCAGCAGCGTAGCTACGGGGTTGGGAAACACCATATATTTT.